Included here is one T cell receptor beta chain sequence, with context. Its antigen is not identified. Among the 120 or so subjects of the validation cohort, separate from the 666-subject first cohort, were the donors. This sample stems from a study of cytomegalovirus exposure and HLA in healthy donors. Method: immunoSEQ multiplex PCR; TCRdb's copy keeps in-frame clones and lacks some. The data hold about 160,000 clones, with around 92% observed a single time. Germline V gives CDR1 SNHLY, CDR2 FYNNEI. This CDR3 comprises 16 residues. Trimming stripped 8 bases from V and 1 base from J, with 21 bases between. Study-wide points: Across donors, most TCRs were seen rarely, yet some public ones were widespread. As confirmed in vitro, a few CMV-associated chains were specific for CMV antigens. There were fewer than 200 TCR beta chains listed as cytomegalovirus-associated.

V is TRBV2 and J is TRBJ2-7, with D tentatively TRBD2 (6 bases). Sequencing used PBMCs. This sequence was found in a woman younger than 30 in good health and CMV-seropositive. The CDR3 region is CASGRGVAYPSYEQYF. DNA for the CDR3: TGTGCCAGCGGGCGGGGAGTAGCTTACCCTTCCTACGAGCAGTACTTC.